This T cell receptor (beta chain) was sequenced in a study of T cells in Graves' hyperthyroidism and ophthalmopathy. Points from the study as a whole: Model predictions of ophthalmopathy came a median around 6.5 months before onset.

In regard to this clonotype: Its antigen is undetermined.

Calling Graves' hyperthyroidism stable meant ophthalmopathy did not progress within 18 months. Diagnoses were established using clinical symptoms, serum thyroxine and TRAb, thyroid ultrasound and orbital computed tomography. The PBMCs were sourced from fresh peripheral blood (around 9.3 ml). TCR beta CDR3 sequences were amplified from RNA transcripts. Initially, a first-round RT-PCR of the TCR CDR3 employed the HTBI primer set. TCRdb re-called the multiplex PCR reads with MiXCR, one entry per CDR3 protein. Here the sample spans about 560,000 distinct CDR3 sequences, over 15% being singletons. This CDR3 has 16 residues. Germline CDR1 SGHDT, CDR2 YYEEEE. V was shortened by 4 bases and J by 3 bases, with 19 bases between the two germline ends.

This rearrangement joins TRBV5-6 to TRBJ1-2; D remains ambiguous. The clonotype comes from a woman aged 18-29 years with Graves' hyperthyroidism. Sequenced sample: blood. For the CDR3, the DNA is TGTGCCAGCAGCCTTGTTTCCGGGCCCCGGCACTATGGCTACACCTTC. Protein: CASSLVSGPRHYGYTF. The full variable domain, in which reference TRBV5-6 and TRBJ1-2 provide the parts outside the CDR3, is DAGVTQSPTHLIKTRGQQVTLRCSPKSGHDTVSWYQQALGQGPQFIFQYYEEEERQRGNFPDRFSGHQFPNYSSELNVNALLLGDSALYLCASSLVSGPRHYGYTFGSGTRLTVV.